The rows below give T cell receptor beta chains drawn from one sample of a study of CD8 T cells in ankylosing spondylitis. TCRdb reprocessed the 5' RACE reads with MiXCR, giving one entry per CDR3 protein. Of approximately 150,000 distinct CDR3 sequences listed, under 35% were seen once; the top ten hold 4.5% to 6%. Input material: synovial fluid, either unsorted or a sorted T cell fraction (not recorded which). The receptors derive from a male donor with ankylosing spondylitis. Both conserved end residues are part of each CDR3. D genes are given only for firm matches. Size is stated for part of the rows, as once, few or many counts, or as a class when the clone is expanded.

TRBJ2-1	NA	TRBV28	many	TGTGCCAGCAGTTTAATGGTTGGACACCAGGCGCCGGAGCCAAACAATGAGCAGTTCTTC	CASSLMVGHQAPEPNNEQFF
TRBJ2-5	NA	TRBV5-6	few	TGTGCCAGCAGCCTAATCAGGAGTGGGACCCAGTACTTC	CASSLIRSGTQYF
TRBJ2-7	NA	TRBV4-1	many	TGCGCCAGCAGCCAAGATGCTGGTTGGGCCTACGAGCAGTACTTC	CASSQDAGWAYEQYF
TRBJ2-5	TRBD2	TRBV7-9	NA	TGTGCCAGCAGCTTAGAAGCGGGGGGGCGACGAGAGACCCAGTACTTC	CASSLEAGGRRETQYF
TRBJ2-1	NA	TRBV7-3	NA	TGTGCCAGCAGCTCCGTCCAGGGGAACAATGAGCAGTTCTTC	CASSSVQGNNEQFF
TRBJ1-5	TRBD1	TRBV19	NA	TGTGCCAGTCGACAGGCCCCAGGGGGGCAGCCCCAGCATTTT	CASRQAPGGQPQHF
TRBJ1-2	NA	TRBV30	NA	TGTGCCTGGAGCCCCGGCGGGGAGTATGGCTACACCTTC	CAWSPGGEYGYTF
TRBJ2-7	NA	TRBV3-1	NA	TGTGCCAGCAGCCAAGATGGGTACAGGCAGTACTTC	CASSQDGYRQYF
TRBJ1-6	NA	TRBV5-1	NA	TGCGCCAGCAGCTTGGTGGCAGGGGATAATTCACCCCTCCACTTT	CASSLVAGDNSPLHF
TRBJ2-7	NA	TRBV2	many	TGTGCCAGCAGTCCTCAGGTTTACGAGCAGTACTTC	CASSPQVYEQYF
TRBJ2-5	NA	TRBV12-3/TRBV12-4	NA	TGTGCCAGCAGTTTCCGACTAATCCAAGAGACCCAGTACTTC	CASSFRLIQETQYF
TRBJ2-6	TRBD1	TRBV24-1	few	TGTGCCACCGGGGACAGGGCCTCTGGGGCCAACGTCCTGACTTTC	CATGDRASGANVLTF
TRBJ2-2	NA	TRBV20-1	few	TGCAGTGCTAGATCCCTAGGAGCAACCACCGGGGAGCTGTTTTTT	CSARSLGATTGELFF
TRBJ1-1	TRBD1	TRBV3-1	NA	TGTGCCAGCAGTAATCGGGACAGGGGGTCTGAAGCTTTCTTT	CASSNRDRGSEAFF
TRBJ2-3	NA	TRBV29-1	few	TGCAGCGTTGAGTTAACAGATACGCAGTATTTT	CSVELTDTQYF
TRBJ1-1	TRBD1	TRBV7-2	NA	TGTGCCAGCAGCCCGGGACAGATACTGAACACTGAAGCTTTCTTT	CASSPGQILNTEAFF
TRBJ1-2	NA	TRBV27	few	TGTGCCAGCAGTTTGAAGGGGATCAACTATGGCTACACCTTC	CASSLKGINYGYTF
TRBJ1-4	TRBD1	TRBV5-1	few	TGCGCCAGCAGCTTGGGGACAGGGCACCAAAATGAAAAACTGTTTTTT	CASSLGTGHQNEKLFF
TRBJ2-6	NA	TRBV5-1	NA	TGCGCCAGCAGCTCGGGAGGACAGGGAAAGGTCTCTGGGGCCAACGTCCTGACTTTC	CASSSGGQGKVSGANVLTF
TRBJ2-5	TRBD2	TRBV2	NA	TGTGCCAGCAGTGACTACCAGGGAGGGCAGGAGTACTTC	CASSDYQGGQEYF
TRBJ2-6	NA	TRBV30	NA	TGTGCCTGGAGTGTATGGACTGGCAGTAGGGCCAACGTCCTGACTTTC	CAWSVWTGSRANVLTF
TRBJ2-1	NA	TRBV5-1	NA	TGCGCCAGCACGCCAGGAAAGGGGGAGAGCTCCTACAATGAGCAGTTCTTC	CASTPGKGESSYNEQFF
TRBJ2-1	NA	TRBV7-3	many	TGTGCCAGCAGCTTAAAAGGGGGGGGAGGCAATGAGCAGTTCTTC	CASSLKGGGGNEQFF
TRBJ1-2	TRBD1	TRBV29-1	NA	TGCAGCGTGTGGACAGGGGATGGCTACACCTTC	CSVWTGDGYTF
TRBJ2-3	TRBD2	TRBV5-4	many	TGTGCCAGCAGCTTGCCCGGACTAGCGGCAGATACGCAGTATTTT	CASSLPGLAADTQYF
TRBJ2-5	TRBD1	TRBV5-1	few	TGCGCCAGCAGCTTGGGGACAGGGGGCGCGGTAGAGACCCAGTACTTC	CASSLGTGGAVETQYF
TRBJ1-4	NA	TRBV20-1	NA	TGCAGTGCCCCAATCGGGCCAGGGAAAACTAATGAAAAACTGTTTTTT	CSAPIGPGKTNEKLFF
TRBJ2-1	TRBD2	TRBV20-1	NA	TGCAGTGCTCCTAGCCGTGATACTAGCGGCCCCAATGAGCAGTTCTTC	CSAPSRDTSGPNEQFF
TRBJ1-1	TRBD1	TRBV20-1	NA	TGCAGTGCTATGGGACAGCTAATTCGTAACACTGAAGCTTTCTTT	CSAMGQLIRNTEAFF
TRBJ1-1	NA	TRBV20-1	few	TGCAGTGCTAGGACAGGAATGTTCCACACTGAAGCTTTCTTT	CSARTGMFHTEAFF
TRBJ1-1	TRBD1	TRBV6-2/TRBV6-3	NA	TGTGCCAGCAGTTCCGACCGGGACAGGGACACTGAAGCTTTCTTT	CASSSDRDRDTEAFF
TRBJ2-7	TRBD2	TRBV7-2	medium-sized	TGTGCCAGCAGCTTGTGGCTAGCGGTCTCCTACGAGCAGTACTTC	CASSLWLAVSYEQYF
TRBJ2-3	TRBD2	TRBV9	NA	TGTGCCAGCAGCGTAGACGGCGGGGGGGAAACAGATACGCAGTATTTT	CASSVDGGGETDTQYF
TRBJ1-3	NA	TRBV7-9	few	TGTGCCAGCAGCTCCTATGGACAGCTTCTAAAGGGAAACACCATATATTTT	CASSSYGQLLKGNTIYF
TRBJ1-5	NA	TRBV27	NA	TGTGCCAGCAGAACGGGGGGAAATCAGCCCCAGCATTTT	CASRTGGNQPQHF
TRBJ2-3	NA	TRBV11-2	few	TGTGCCAGCAGCCCGAACTTGGGGCAGTATTTT	CASSPNLGQYF
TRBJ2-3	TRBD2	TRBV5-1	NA	TGCGCCAGCAGCTACGGGACTAGCGGGAGGTCAGATACGCAGTATTTT	CASSYGTSGRSDTQYF
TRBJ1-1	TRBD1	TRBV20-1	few	TGCAGTGCGGAGACAGGGAAGGGCACTGAAGCTTTCTTT	CSAETGKGTEAFF
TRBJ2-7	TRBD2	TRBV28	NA	TGTGCCAGCAGTTTATCTCTAGCGGAGAGGGTGGGAAAAGAAAGGTCCTACGAGCAGTACTTC	CASSLSLAERVGKERSYEQYF
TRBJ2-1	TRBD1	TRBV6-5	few	TGTGCCAGCAGTTTCCGGACAGGCGCCTCAAATGAGCAGTTCTTC	CASSFRTGASNEQFF
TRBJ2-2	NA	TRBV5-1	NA	TGCGCCAGCAGCTTATCCGGCACCGGGGAGCTGTTTTTT	CASSLSGTGELFF
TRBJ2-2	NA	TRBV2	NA	TGTGCCAGCAGGGACGGGCCCGGGGAGCTGTTTTTT	CASRDGPGELFF
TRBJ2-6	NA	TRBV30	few	TGTGCCTGGACCAAGGTAGCGGCTGGGGCCAACGTCCTGACTTTC	CAWTKVAAGANVLTF
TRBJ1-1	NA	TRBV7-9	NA	TGTGCCAGCAGCTTAACGTTCGGTACGGAAGCTTTCTTT	CASSLTFGTEAFF
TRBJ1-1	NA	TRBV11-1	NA	TGTGCCAGCAGCTTAAACCCTGGACTGGGGAACACTGAAGCTTTCTTT	CASSLNPGLGNTEAFF
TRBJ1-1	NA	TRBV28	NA	TGTGCCAGCAGTCCGGGACCCAAATGGGGGGCTTTCTTT	CASSPGPKWGAFF
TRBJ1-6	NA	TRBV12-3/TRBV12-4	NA	TGTGCCAGCAGTTTAACTACAGGTGGTAATTCACCCCTCCACTTT	CASSLTTGGNSPLHF
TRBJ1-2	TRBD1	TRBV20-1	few	TGCAGTGCTGGACAGGGCTCGGATTTCTATGGCTACACCTTC	CSAGQGSDFYGYTF
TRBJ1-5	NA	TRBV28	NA	TGTGCCAGCAGTTTTCCGGGACGCAATCAGCCCCAGCATTTT	CASSFPGRNQPQHF
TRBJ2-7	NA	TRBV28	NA	TGTGCCAGCAGCCACCACGAGCAGTACTTC	CASSHHEQYF
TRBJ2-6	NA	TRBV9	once	TGTGCCAGCAGCGTAAACAGGAGCTCTGGGGCCAACGTCCTGACTTTC	CASSVNRSSGANVLTF
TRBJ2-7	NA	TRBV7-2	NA	TGTGCCAGCAGCTTAGACAGGCTTGAGCAGTACTTC	CASSLDRLEQYF
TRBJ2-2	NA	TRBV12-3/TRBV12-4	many	TGTGCCAGCAGTTTAAACGCCGGGGAGCTGTTTTTT	CASSLNAGELFF
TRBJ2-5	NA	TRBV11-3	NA	TGTGCCAGCAGCACTGGCCCCCTTCAAGAGACCCAGTACTTC	CASSTGPLQETQYF